This T cell receptor (beta chain) was retrieved from a study of blood T cell repertoires in COVID-19. As for the study in general: The United States, Italy and Spain supplied acute and convalescent COVID-19 samples. The analysed material was cDNA or gDNA that came from T cells, B-cell-depleted T cells, or PBMCs.

Per the original methods: Estimation of nucleated cell counts relied on the amplification of reference gene primers. Sequencing used immunoSEQ multiplex PCR; TCRdb keeps in-frame clones, though not all of them. From that table come the V and J calls and clone size; the DNA was used to work out D and trimming. The sample contains hundreds of thousands of clones, about 88% of which appear only once. The Seattle site enrolled patients during active infection and followed them longitudinally. This CDR3 region has 15 residues. Germline V lookup: CDR1 LNHDA, CDR2 SQIVND (reference sequence). Trimming took off 6 bases at V and 0 bases at J, with 15 bases between the two ends.

This clonotype originated in a man between 18 and 35 years old with COVID-19, enrolled during active disease. The genes are TRBV19 and TRBJ2-7, with D possibly being TRBD1 (5 bases). The material sequenced was peripheral blood. This CDR3 is CASRPQWGGSYEQYF. The DNA of the CDR3 is TGTGCCAGTAGACCCCAGTGGGGCGGCTCCTACGAGCAGTACTTC.